This TCR beta chain is drawn from a study of blood T cell repertoires in COVID-19. Only in-frame clones appear in the TCRdb table, and some are missing; sequencing was by immunoSEQ multiplex PCR. This table has fewer than 45,000 clones, around 85% appearing once. The V end was cut by 5 bases, the J end by 7 bases, with 18 bases between. The CDR3 totals 14 residues. The germline V gene encodes CDR1 LNHDA and CDR2 SQIVND (reference sequence). Sequencing input: peripheral blood. The clonotype originates from a middle-aged man with active COVID-19. The chain combines TRBV19 with TRBJ2-7, with unresolved D. The CDR3 is CASSVGTTVREQYF. The CDR3 nucleotides read TGTGCCAGTAGTGTTGGTACCACCGTCCGGGAGCAGTACTTC. Full variable domain (rest looked up from reference TRBV19 and TRBJ2-7): DGGITQSPKYLFRKEGQNVTLSCEQNLNHDAMYWYRQDPGQGLRLIYYSQIVNDFQKGDIAEGYSVSREKKESFPLTVTSAQKNPTAFYLCASSVGTTVREQYFGPGTRLTVT.